The T cell receptor beta chain under discussion was sequenced for a study of spatial heterogeneity in lung cancer. This CDR3 has 17 amino acids. After removal of 6 bases from V and 0 bases from J, the junction contained 11 bases not matched to a gene. The germline CDR1 and CDR2 sequences are LNHNV and YYDKDF (reference sequence). Carried by each TCR cDNA molecule was a unique molecular identifier. TCRdb redid the calling of the 5' RACE reads with MiXCR, one entry per CDR3 protein. The table lists roughly 25,000 distinct CDR3 sequences, roughly 13% of them singletons, with less than 30% in the top ten. This sample's time point: sample taken at primary tumor resection. No cell sorting; template was whole RNA from tumor, lung tissue or PBMC.

This chain uses TRBV15 with TRBJ1-3; 7 bases are a match to TRBD1. The TCR sequence derives from a female donor with early-stage non-small cell lung cancer. This specimen was PBMCs, taken at surgery. The CDR3 reads CATRTGLLLNSGNTIYF. For the CDR3, the DNA is TGTGCCACCAGGACAGGGCTACTACTAAACTCTGGAAACACCATATATTTT.